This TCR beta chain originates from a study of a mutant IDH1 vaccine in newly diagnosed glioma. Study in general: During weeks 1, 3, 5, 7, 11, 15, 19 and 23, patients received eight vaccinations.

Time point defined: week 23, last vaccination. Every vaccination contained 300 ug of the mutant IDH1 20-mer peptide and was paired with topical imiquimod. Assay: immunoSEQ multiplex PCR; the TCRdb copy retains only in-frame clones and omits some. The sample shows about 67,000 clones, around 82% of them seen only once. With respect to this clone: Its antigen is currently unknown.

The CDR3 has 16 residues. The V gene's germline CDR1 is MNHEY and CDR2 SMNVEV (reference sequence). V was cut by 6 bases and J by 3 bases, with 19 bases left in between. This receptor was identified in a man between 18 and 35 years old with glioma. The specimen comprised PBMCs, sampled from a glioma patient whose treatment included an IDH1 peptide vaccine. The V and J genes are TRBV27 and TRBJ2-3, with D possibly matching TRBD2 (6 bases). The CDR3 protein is CASSGGIPRSTDTQYF. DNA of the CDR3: TGTGCCAGCAGCGGAGGGATCCCCCGAAGTACAGATACGCAGTATTTT.